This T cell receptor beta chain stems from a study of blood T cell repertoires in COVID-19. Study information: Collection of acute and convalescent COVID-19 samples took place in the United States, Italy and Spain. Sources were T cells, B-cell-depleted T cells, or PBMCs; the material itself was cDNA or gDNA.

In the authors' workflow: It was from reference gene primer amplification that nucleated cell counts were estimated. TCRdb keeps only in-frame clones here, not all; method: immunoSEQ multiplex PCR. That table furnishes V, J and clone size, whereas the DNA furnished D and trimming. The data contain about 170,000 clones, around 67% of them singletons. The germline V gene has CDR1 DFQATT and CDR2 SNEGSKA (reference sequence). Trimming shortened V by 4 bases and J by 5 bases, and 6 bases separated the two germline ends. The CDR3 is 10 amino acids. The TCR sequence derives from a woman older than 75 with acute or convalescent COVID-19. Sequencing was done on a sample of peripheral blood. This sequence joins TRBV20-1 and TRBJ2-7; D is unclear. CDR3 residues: CSANRDEQYF. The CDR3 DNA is TGCAGTGCTAATCGCGACGAGCAGTACTTC.